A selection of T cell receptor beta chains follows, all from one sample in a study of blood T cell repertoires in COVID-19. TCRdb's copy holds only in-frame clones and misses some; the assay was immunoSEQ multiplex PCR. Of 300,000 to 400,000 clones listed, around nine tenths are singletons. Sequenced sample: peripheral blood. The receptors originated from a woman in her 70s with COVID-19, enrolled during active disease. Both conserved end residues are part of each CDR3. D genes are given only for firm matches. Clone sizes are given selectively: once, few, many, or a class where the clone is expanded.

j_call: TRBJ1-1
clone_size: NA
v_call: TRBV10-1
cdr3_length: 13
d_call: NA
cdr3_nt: TGCGCCAGCTCTCTTCAACTAGGCGCTGAAGCTTTCTTT
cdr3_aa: CASSLQLGAEAFF

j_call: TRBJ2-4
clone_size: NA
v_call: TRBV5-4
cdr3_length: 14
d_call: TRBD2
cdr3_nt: TGTGCCAGCAGCTTTAGCGGGGCGGGGAACATTCAGTACTTC
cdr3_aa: CASSFSGAGNIQYF

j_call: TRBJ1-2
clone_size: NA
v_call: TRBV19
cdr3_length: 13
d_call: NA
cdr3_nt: TGTGCCAGTAGTTCCTCAGGGCGCTATGGCTACACCTTC
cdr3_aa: CASSSSGRYGYTF

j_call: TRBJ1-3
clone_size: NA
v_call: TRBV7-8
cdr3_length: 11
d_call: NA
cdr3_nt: TGTGCCAGCAGCTTAGTAGACACCATATATTTT
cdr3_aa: CASSLVDTIYF

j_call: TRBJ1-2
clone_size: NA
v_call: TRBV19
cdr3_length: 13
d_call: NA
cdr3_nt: TGTGCCAGTAGTATAACGGGGGGCTGGGGCTACACCTTC
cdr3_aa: CASSITGGWGYTF

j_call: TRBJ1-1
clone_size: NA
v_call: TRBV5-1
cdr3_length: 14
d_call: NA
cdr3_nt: TGCGCCAGCAGCTTCAGTGATATGAACACTGAAGCTTTCTTT
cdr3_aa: CASSFSDMNTEAFF

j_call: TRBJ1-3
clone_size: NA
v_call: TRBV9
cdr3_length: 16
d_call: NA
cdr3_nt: TGTGCCAGCAGCCCCCTCGAGGACTTATACGGAAACACCATATATTTT
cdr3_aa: CASSPLEDLYGNTIYF

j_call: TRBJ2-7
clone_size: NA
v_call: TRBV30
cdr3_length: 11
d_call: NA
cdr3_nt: TGTGCCTGGAGTCAGTCCTACGAGCAGTACTTC
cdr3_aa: CAWSQSYEQYF

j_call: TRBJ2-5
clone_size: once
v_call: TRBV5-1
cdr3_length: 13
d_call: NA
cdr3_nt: TGCGCCAGCACCGCTGACAGATGGGAGACCCAGTACTTC
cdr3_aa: CASTADRWETQYF

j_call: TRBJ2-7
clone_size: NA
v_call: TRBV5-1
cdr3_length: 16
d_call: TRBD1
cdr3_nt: TGCGCCAGCAGCTCAACGACAGGGCTTGGCCCCTACGAGCAGTACTTC
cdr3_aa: CASSSTTGLGPYEQYF

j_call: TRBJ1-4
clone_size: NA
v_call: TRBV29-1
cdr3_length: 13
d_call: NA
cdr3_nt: TGCAGTTGTAAGGTCGGGGGTAATGAAAAACTGTTTTTT
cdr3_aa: CSCKVGGNEKLFF

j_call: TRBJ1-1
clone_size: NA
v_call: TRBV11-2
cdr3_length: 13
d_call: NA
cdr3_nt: TGTGCCAGCAACCTGACACCGAACACTGAAGCTTTCTTT
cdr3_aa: CASNLTPNTEAFF

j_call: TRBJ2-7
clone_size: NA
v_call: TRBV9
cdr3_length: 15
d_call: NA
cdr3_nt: TGTGCCAGCAGCGTAGACGGCGGCGGGTCCTACGAGCAGTACTTC
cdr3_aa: CASSVDGGGSYEQYF

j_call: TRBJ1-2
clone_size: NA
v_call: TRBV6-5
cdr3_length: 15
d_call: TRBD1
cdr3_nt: TGTGCCAGCAGTTACTTCGCGGACAGGGGCGGTGGCTACACCTTC
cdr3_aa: CASSYFADRGGGYTF

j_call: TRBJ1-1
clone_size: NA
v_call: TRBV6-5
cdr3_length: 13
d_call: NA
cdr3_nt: TGTGCCAGCAGTTGGGGGCCTACCACTGAAGCTTTCTTT
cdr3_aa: CASSWGPTTEAFF

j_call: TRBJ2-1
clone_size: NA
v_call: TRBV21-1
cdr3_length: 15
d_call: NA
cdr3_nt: TGTGCCAGCAGCTCTCCCGGGGGTAGCGGGGGGGAGCAGTTCTTC
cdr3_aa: CASSSPGGSGGEQFF

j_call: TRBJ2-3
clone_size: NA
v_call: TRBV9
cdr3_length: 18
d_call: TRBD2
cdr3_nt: TGTGCCAGCAGCGTAATCGGTGCCAGCGCGGGGGGGGCAGATACGCAGTATTTT
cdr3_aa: CASSVIGASAGGADTQYF

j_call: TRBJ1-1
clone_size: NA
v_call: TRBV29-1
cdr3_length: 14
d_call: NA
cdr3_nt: TGCAGCGTTGGTCTACTTTCCTCGAACACTGAAGCTTTCTTT
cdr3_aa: CSVGLLSSNTEAFF

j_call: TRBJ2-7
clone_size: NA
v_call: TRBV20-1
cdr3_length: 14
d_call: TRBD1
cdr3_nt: TGCAGTGCTAGTCCGGGACAGGTCCTCTACGAGCAGTACTTC
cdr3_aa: CSASPGQVLYEQYF